This TCR beta chain came from a study of vaccination and CD4 T cells after COVID-19. Study-level information: Convalescent participants consisted of six males and four females, two being Hispanic. Convalescent patients gave post-COVID blood a median roughly 96 days post-diagnosis, range 35 to 161. The interval from dose two to post-vaccine sampling had a median of approximately 73 days, and it ranged from 14 to 241.

With the Oncomine TCR Beta short-read assay, DNA from cultured CD4+ T cells was sequenced. One entry per CDR3 protein, called by TCRdb with MiXCR from the PCR reads. The repertoire consists of some 16,000 distinct CDR3 sequences, with roughly 51% occurring once and the leading ten covering 13%. Trimming took off 3 bases at V and 4 bases at J, with 15 bases between the two ends. Germline loops: CDR1 LNHNV, CDR2 YYDKDF (reference sequence). The CDR3 is 15 residues long. A remark on this clonotype: The antigen is not known.

This sample's treatment: approximately nine-day PBMC culture with coronavirus spike peptide pools or control peptides (ViraFEST assay). The source is a human donor who had recovered from COVID-19. Sequencing used CD4+ T cells from blood, cultured in vitro. The chain joins TRBV15 to TRBJ1-2, with a tentative D call TRBD1 (6 bases). CDR3 loop: CATSRGARGTYGYTF. The CDR3, as DNA: TGTGCCACCAGCAGGGGTGCGAGGGGGACCTATGGCTACACCTTC.